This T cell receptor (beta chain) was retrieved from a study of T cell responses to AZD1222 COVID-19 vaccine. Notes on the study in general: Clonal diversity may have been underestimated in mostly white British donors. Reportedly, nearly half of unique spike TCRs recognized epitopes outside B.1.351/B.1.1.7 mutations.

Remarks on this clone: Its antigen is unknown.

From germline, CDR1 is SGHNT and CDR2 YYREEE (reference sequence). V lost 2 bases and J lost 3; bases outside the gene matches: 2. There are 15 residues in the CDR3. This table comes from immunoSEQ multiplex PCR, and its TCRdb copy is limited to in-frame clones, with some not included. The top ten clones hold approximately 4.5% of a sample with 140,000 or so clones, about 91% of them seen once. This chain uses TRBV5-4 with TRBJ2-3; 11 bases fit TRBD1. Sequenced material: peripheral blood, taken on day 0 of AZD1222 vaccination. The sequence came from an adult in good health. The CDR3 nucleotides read TGTGCCAGCAGCTTCGGGACAGGGGGGACAGATACGCAGTATTTT. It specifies CASSFGTGGTDTQYF.